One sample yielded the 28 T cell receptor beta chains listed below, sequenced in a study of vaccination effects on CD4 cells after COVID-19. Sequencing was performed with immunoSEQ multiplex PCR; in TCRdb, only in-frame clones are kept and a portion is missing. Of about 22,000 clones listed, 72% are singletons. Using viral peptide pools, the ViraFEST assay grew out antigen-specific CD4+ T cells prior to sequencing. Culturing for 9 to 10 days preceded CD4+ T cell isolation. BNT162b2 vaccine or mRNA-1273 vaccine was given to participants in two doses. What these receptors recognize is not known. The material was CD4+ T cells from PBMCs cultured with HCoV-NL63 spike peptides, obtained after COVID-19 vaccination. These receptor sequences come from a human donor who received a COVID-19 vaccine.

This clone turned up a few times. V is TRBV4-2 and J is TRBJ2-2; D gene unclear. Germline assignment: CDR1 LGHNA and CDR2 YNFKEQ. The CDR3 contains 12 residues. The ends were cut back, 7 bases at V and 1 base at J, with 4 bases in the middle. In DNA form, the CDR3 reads TGTGCCAGCACCAAGAACACCGGGGAGCTGTTTTTT. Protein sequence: CASTKNTGELFF.

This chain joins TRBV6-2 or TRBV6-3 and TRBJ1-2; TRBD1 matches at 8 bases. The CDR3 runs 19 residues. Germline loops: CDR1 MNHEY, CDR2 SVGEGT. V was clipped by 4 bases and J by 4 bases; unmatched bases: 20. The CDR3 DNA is TGTGCCAGCAGTTTTTTGGATTCCGGGACAGGCGCTATTTCCTATGGCTACACCTTC. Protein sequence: CASSFLDSGTGAISYGYTF.

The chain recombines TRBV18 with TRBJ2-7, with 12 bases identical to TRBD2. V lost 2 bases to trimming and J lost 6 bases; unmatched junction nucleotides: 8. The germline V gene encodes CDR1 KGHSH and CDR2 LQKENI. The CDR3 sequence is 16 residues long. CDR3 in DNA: TGTGCCAGCTCACCATTTGCGACTAGCGGGAGCGGCGAGCAGTACTTC. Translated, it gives CASSPFATSGSGEQYF. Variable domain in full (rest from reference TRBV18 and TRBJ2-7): NAGVMQNPRHLVRRRGQEARLRCSPMKGHSHVYWYRQLPEEGLKFMVYLQKENIIDESGMPKERFSAEFPKEGPSILRIQQVVRGDSAAYFCASSPFATSGSGEQYFGPGTRLTVT.

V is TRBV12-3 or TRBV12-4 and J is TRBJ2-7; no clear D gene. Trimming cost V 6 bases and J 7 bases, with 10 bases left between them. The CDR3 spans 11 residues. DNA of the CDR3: TGTGCCAGCAGACGAGCGTCTGAGCAGTACTTC. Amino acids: CASRRASEQYF.

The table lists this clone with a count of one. Written as DNA, the CDR3 is TGTGCCAGCAGCCAAAATGGGATCCATGGGAATGAGCAGTTCTTC. The encoded protein is CASSQNGIHGNEQFF. The genes are TRBV4-2 and TRBJ2-1; no reliable D call. V was cut by 2 bases and J by 7 bases, with 15 bases left in between. Germline values: CDR1 LGHNA, CDR2 YNFKEQ. The length of the CDR3 is 15 residues.

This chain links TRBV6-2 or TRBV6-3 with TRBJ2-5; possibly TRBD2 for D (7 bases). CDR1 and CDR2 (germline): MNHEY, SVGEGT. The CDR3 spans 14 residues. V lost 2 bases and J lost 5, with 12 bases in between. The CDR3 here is CASSYGGARETQYF. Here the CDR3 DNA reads TGTGCCAGCAGTTACGGGGGGGCCCGGGAGACCCAGTACTTC.

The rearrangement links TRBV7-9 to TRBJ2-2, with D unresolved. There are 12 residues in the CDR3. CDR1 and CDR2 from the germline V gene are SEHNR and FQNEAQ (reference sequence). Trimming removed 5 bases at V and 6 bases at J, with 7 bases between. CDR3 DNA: TGTGCCAGCAGCCGAGTTGCCGGGGAGCTGTTTTTT. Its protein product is CASSRVAGELFF.

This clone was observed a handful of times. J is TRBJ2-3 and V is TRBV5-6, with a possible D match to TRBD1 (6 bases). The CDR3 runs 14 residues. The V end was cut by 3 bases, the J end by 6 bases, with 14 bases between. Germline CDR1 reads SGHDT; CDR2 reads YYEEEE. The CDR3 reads CASSSRQEDDTQYF. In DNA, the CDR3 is TGTGCCAGCAGCTCAAGACAGGAAGATGATACGCAGTATTTT.

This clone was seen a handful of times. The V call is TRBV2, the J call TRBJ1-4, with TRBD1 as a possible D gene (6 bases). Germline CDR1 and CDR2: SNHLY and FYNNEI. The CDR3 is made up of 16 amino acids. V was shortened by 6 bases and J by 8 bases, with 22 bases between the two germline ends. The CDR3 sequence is CASSTRSGGGYEKLFF. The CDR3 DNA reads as TGTGCCAGCAGCACGCGTTCGGGGGGCGGGTACGAAAAACTGTTTTTT.

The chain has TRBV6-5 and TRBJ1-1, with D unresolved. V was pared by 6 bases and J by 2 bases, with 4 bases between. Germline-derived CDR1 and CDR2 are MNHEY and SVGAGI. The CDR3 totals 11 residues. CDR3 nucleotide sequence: TGTGCCAGCAGGGTAAACACTGAAGCTTTCTTT. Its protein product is CASRVNTEAFF.

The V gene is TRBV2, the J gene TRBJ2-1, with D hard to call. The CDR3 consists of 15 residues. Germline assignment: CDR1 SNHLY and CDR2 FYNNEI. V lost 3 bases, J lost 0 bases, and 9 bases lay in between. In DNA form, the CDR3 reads TGTGCCAGCAGTGATGACCGGAGCTCCTACAATGAGCAGTTCTTC. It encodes CASSDDRSSYNEQFF.

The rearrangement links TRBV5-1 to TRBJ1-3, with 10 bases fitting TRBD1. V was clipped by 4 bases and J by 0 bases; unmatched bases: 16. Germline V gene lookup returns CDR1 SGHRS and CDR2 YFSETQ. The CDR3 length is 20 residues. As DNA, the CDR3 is TGCGCCAGCAGCCCCGGAGGGGGACAGGGGATCTCCAGCTCTGGAAACACCATATATTTT. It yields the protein CASSPGGGQGISSSGNTIYF.

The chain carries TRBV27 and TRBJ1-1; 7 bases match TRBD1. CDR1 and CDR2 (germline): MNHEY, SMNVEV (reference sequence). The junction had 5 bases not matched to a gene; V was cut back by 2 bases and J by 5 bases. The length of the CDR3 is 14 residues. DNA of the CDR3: TGTGCCAGCAGTTTAGGTCGCAGGGGGACTGAAGCTTTCTTT. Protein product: CASSLGRRGTEAFF.

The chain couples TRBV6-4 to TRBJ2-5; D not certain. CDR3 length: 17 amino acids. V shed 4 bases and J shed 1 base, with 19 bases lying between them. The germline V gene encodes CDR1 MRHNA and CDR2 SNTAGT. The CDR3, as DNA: TGTGCCAGCAGTGTGAGAATGCCCCGGAGTCTCCAAGAGACCCAGTACTTC. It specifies CASSVRMPRSLQETQYF.

CDR3 sequence reads: CASSPTNGDTQYF. The CDR3 bases are TGTGCCAGCTCACCCACGAATGGAGATACGCAGTATTTT. This chain joins TRBV18 and TRBJ2-3; D unresolved. Between the trimmed V and J ends, which lost 3 bases and 5 bases, there was a span of 9 bases. CDR3 length: 13 residues. Germline loops: CDR1 KGHSH, CDR2 LQKENI.

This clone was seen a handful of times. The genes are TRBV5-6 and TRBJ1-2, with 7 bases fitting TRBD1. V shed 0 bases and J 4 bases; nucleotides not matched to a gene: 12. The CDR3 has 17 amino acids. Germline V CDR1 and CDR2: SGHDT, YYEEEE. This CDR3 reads CASSLAGRGIRGYGYTF. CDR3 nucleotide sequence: TGTGCCAGCAGCTTGGCGGGCAGGGGGATTCGGGGCTATGGCTACACCTTC.

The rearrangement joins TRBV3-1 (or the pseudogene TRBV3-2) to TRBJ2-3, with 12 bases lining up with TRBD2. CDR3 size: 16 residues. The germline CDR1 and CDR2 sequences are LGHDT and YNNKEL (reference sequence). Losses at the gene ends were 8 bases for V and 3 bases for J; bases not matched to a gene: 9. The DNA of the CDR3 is TGTGCCAGCGGTACTAGCGGGGGGATTTGGACAGATACGCAGTATTTT. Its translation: CASGTSGGIWTDTQYF.

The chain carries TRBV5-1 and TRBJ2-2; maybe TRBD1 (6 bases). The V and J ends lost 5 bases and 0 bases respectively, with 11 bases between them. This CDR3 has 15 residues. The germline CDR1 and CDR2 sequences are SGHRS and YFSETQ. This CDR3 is CASSPRGTNTGELFF. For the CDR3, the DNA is TGCGCCAGCAGTCCCAGGGGTACGAACACCGGGGAGCTGTTTTTT.

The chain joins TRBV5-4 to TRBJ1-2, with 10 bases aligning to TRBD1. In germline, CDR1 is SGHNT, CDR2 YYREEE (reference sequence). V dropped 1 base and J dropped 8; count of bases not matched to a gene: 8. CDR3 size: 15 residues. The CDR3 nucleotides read TGTGCCAGCAGCTTGAAGCTTGGACAGGGGGGGGGCTACACCTTC. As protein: CASSLKLGQGGGYTF.

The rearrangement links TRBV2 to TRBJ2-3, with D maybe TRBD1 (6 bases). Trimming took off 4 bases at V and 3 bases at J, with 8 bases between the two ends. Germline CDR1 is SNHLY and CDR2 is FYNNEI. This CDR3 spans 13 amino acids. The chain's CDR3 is CASSGDKTDTQYF. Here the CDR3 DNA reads TGTGCCAGCAGTGGGGACAAAACAGATACGCAGTATTTT.

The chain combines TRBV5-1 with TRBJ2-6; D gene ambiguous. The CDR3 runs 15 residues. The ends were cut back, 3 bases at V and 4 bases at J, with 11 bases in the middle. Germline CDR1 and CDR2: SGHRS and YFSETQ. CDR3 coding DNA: TGCGCCAGCAGCTCGCAAGGCTCGGGGGCCAACGTCCTGACTTTC. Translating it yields CASSSQGSGANVLTF.

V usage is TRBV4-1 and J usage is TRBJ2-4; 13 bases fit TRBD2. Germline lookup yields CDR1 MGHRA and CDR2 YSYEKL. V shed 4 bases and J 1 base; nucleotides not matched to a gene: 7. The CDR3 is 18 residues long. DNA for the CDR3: TGCGCCAGCAGCCCTGGACTAGCGGGAGTAAAGGCCAAAAACATTCAGTACTTC. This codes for CASSPGLAGVKAKNIQYF.

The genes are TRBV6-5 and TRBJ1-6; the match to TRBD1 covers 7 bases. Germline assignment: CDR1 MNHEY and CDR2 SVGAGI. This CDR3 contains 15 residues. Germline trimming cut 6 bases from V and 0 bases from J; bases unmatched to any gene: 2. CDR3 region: CASRDRSSYNSPLHF. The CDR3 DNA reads TGTGCCAGCAGGGACAGGAGCTCCTATAATTCACCCCTCCACTTT.

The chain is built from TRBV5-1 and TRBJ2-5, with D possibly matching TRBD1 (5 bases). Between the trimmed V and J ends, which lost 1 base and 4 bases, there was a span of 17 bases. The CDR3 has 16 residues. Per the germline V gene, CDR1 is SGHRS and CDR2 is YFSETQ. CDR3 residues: CASSLTVTGWAETQYF. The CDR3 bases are TGCGCCAGCAGCTTGACAGTCACAGGATGGGCAGAGACCCAGTACTTC.

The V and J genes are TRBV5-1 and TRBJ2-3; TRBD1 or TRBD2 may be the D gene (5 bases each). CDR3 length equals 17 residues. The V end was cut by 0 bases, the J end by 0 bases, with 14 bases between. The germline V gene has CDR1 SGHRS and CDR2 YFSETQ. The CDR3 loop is CASSLGPRDGSTDTQYF. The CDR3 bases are TGCGCCAGCAGCTTGGGGCCCCGGGACGGTAGCACAGATACGCAGTATTTT.

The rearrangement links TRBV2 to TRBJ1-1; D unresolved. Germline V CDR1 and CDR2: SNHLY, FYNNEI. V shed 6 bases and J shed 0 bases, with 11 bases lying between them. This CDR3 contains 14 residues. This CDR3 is CASRESSMNTEAFF. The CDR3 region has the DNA TGTGCCAGCAGGGAGTCGAGTATGAACACTGAAGCTTTCTTT. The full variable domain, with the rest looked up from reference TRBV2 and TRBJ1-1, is EPEVTQTPSHQVTQMGQEVILRCVPISNHLYFYWYRQILGQKVEFLVSFYNNEISEKSEIFDDQFSVERPDGSNFTLKIRSTKLEDSAMYFCASRESSMNTEAFFGQGTRLTVV.

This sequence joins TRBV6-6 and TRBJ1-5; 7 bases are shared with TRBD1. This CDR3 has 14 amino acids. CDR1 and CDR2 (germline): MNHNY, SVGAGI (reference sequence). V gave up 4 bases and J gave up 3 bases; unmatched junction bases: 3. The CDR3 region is CASSSTGYNQPQHF. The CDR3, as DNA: TGTGCCAGCAGTTCGACAGGGTACAATCAGCCCCAGCATTTT.

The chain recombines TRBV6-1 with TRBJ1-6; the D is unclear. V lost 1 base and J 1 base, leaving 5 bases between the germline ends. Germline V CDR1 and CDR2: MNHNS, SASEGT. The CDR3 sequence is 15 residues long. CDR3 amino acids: CASSEVGSYNSPLHF. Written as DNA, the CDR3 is TGTGCCAGCAGTGAAGTAGGGTCCTATAATTCACCCCTCCACTTT.